The rows below give T cell receptor beta chains drawn from one sample of a study of cytomegalovirus exposure and HLA in healthy donors. The assay was immunoSEQ multiplex PCR, and TCRdb's table has in-frame clones only and misses some. The data hold some 130,000 clones, with 70% to 80% observed a single time. Material for sequencing was PBMCs. These receptors were taken from an older woman in good health and CMV-seronegative. CDR3s include the opening cysteine and the closing phenylalanine or tryptophan. Each record gives: clone size, J gene, V gene, D gene, CDR3 length, CDR3 DNA, CDR3 protein. D genes are given only for firm matches. For some rows the clone size is stated as once, few or many, or as a class when expanded; others skip it.

size: few; J: TRBJ1-3; V: TRBV27; D: -; length: 15; DNA: TGTGCCAGCACCAAGCTTTGGAGCTCTGGAAACACCATATATTTT; CDR3: CASTKLWSSGNTIYF
size: -; J: TRBJ1-6; V: TRBV6-6; D: TRBD1; length: 15; DNA: TGTGCCAGCAGTGGGACAGGGGGCCGGGGTTCACCCCTCCACTTT; CDR3: CASSGTGGRGSPLHF
size: -; J: TRBJ2-3; V: TRBV18; D: TRBD1; length: 15; DNA: TGTGCCAGCTCGTCTGACGGGACAGGCCCAGATACGCAGTATTTT; CDR3: CASSSDGTGPDTQYF
size: -; J: TRBJ1-2; V: TRBV5-8; D: -; length: 15; DNA: TGTGCCAGCAGCTTGGTTCAGAGCGGGGACTATGGCTACACCTTC; CDR3: CASSLVQSGDYGYTF
size: -; J: TRBJ2-7; V: TRBV28; D: TRBD1; length: 14; DNA: TGTGCCAGCGTTTCGGGGACAGGGGCCTACGAGCAGTACTTC; CDR3: CASVSGTGAYEQYF
size: -; J: TRBJ2-2; V: TRBV7-7; D: TRBD2; length: 18; DNA: TGTGCCAGCAGCTTTACATTTAGTGGGGAGGGCCCCACCGGGGAGCTGTTTTTT; CDR3: CASSFTFSGEGPTGELFF
size: -; J: TRBJ2-1; V: TRBV28; D: -; length: 16; DNA: TGTGCCAGCAGTTTAAATCTAGGGGACTCCTACAATGAGCAGTTCTTC; CDR3: CASSLNLGDSYNEQFF
size: -; J: TRBJ1-5; V: TRBV6-1; D: -; length: 12; DNA: TGTGCCAGCTCAACAGGATATCAGCCCCAGCATTTT; CDR3: CASSTGYQPQHF
size: -; J: TRBJ1-2; V: TRBV30; D: -; length: 13; DNA: TGTGCCTGGAGTGAATCTGTACAGGGTAGCTACACCTTC; CDR3: CAWSESVQGSYTF
size: -; J: TRBJ1-6; V: TRBV6-5; D: -; length: 14; DNA: TGTGCCAGCAGTTACGGGGCTTATAATTCACCCCTCCACTTT; CDR3: CASSYGAYNSPLHF
size: few; J: TRBJ2-7; V: TRBV6-5; D: -; length: 12; DNA: TGTGCCAGCAGTGAACGGGGTGACGAGCAGTACTTC; CDR3: CASSERGDEQYF
size: -; J: TRBJ1-3; V: TRBV5-4; D: TRBD1; length: 19; DNA: TGTGCCAGCAGCTTGGATGGGACAGGGGGACTGGGTTCTGGAAACACCATATATTTT; CDR3: CASSLDGTGGLGSGNTIYF
size: -; J: TRBJ2-1; V: TRBV11-2; D: TRBD2; length: 18; DNA: TGTGCCAGCAGCTTAAGTAGCGGGAGGGCCATCTCCTACAATGAGCAGTTCTTC; CDR3: CASSLSSGRAISYNEQFF
size: few; J: TRBJ2-7; V: TRBV29-1; D: TRBD1; length: 11; DNA: TGCAGCGTGACAGGGGTGAACGAGCAGTACTTC; CDR3: CSVTGVNEQYF
size: -; J: TRBJ1-2; V: TRBV28; D: -; length: 14; DNA: TGTGCCAGCAGGCCTTCTTCAGGGGCCGGGGGCTACACCTTC; CDR3: CASRPSSGAGGYTF
size: -; J: TRBJ1-5; V: TRBV19; D: TRBD1; length: 15; DNA: TGTGCCAGTAGTAGCAGACAGGGGAGGAATCAGCCCCAGCATTTT; CDR3: CASSSRQGRNQPQHF
size: -; J: TRBJ2-1; V: TRBV5-1; D: TRBD2; length: 13; DNA: TGCGCCAGCAGCACCGGACTAGCCAATGAGCAGTTCTTC; CDR3: CASSTGLANEQFF